This TCR beta chain was sequenced in a study of T cell responses to AZD1222 COVID-19 vaccine. The assay was immunoSEQ multiplex PCR, and TCRdb's table has in-frame clones only and misses some. The data hold over 110,000 clones, with under 90% observed a single time. Germline CDR1 reads SGHVS; CDR2 reads FNYEAQ. V was trimmed by 10 bases and J by 4 bases, leaving 22 bases between them. The CDR3 is 15 residues long. The chain joins TRBV7-6 to TRBJ1-2, with a possible D match to TRBD1 (6 bases). The sequence came from an adult who received the AZD1222 COVID-19 vaccine. The input for sequencing was peripheral blood, taken 28 days after the second AZD1222 dose. CDR3 loop: CATSPTPQGFYGYTF. In nucleotides, the CDR3 is TGTGCCACCAGTCCTACTCCCCAGGGGTTCTATGGCTACACCTTC. The whole variable domain, remainder taken from reference TRBV7-6 and TRBJ1-2, is GAGVSQSPRYKVTKRGQDVALRCDPISGHVSLYWYRQALGQGPEFLTYFNYEAQQDKSGLPNDRFSAERPEGSISTLTIQRTEQRDSAMYRCATSPTPQGFYGYTFGSGTRLTVV.